This T cell receptor (beta chain) was identified during a study of PD-1 blockade in classical Hodgkin lymphoma. Overall study context: It was nivolumab at 3 mg/kg, given intravenously every 2 weeks, that patients received.

In the case of this clone: The same CDR3 arises from other DNA sequences in this sample as well.

Generated by immunoSEQ multiplex PCR, the TCRdb table keeps only in-frame clones and is missing some. Here the sample spans 27,000 or so clones, 72% being singletons. Per germline, CDR1 GTSNPN and CDR2 SVGIG (reference sequence). The germline V and J ends were trimmed by 4 bases and 7 bases, with 8 bases remaining between them. CDR3 size: 11 residues. The time point was: cycle 4 day 1 (C4D1), after more than 5 weeks of nivolumab. Every patient had relapsed following autologous stem cell transplantation, and cohorts differed in brentuximab vedotin exposure. Complete response, partial response or progressive disease constituted the best responses recorded.

V gene TRBV30 combines with J gene TRBJ2-1, with a weak D call TRBD2 (5 bases). The source material was peripheral blood mononuclear cells (PBMCs), sampled before the fourth cycle of nivolumab. This sequence was found in a human donor with classical Hodgkin lymphoma. The CDR3 DNA reads as TGTGCCTGGACTAGAGGGAATGAGCAGTTCTTC. Translation: CAWTRGNEQFF.